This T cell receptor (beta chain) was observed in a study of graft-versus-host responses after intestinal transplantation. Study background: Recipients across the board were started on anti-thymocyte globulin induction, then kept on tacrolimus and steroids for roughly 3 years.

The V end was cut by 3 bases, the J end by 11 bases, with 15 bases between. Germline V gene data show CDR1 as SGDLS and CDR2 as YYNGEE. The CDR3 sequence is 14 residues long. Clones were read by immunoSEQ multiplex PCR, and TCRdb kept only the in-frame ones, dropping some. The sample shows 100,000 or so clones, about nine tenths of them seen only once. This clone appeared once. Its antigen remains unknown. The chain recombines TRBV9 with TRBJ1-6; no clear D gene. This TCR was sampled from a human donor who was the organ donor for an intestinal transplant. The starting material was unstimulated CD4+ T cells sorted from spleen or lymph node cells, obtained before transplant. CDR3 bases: TGTGCCAGCAGCGCGGGTACTCTCCACGCACCCCTCCACTTT. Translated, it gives CASSAGTLHAPLHF.